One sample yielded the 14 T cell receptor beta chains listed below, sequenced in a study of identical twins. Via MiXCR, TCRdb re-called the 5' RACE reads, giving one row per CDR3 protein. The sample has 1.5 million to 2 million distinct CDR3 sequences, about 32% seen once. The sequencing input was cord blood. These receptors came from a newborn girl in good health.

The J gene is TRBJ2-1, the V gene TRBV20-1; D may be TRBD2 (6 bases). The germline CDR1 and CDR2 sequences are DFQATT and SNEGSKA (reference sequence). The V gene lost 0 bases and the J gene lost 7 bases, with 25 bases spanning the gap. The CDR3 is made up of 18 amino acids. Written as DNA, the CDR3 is TGCAGTGCTAGAGATCCCCATTCACTAGCCCAAGTACTAAATGAGCAGTTCTTC. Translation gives CSARDPHSLAQVLNEQFF.

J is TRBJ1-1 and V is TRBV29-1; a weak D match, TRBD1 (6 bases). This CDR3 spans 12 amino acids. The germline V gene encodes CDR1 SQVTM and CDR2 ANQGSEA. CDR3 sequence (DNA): TGCAACGTCGTGGGACAGAACACTGAAGCTTTCTTT. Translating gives CNVVGQNTEAFF.

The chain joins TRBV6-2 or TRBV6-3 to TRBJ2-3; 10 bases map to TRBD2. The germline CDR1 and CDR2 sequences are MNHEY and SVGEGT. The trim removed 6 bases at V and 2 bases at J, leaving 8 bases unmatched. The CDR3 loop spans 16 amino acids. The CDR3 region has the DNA TGTGCCAGCAGCCTCGAACTAGCGGGGCTCACAGATACGCAGTATTTT. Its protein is CASSLELAGLTDTQYF.

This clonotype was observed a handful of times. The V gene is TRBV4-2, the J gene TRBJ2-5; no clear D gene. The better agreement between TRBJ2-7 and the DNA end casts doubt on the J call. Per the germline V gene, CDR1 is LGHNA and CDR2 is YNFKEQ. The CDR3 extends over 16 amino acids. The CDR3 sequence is CASSQDIEVSRNEQYF. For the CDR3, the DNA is TGTGCCAGCAGCCAAGATATCGAGGTTAGCCGGAACGAGCAGTACTTC.

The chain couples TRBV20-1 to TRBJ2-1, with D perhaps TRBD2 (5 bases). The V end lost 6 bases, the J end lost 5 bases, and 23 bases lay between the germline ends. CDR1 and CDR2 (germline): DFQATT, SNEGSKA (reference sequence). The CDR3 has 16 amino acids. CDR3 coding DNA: TGCAGTGCCCTTGAAAGAATACGGGGTATTAACAATGAGCAGTTCTTC. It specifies CSALERIRGINNEQFF.

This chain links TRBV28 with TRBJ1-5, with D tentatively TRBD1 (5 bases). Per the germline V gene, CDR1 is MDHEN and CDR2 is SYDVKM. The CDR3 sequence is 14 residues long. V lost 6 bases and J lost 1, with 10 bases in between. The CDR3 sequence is CASRGGISNQPQHF. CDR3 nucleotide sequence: TGTGCCAGCAGGGGGGGGATAAGCAATCAGCCCCAGCATTTT.

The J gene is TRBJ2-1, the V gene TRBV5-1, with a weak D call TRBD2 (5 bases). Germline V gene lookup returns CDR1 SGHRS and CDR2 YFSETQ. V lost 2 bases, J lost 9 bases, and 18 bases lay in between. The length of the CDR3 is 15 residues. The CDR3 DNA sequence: TGCGCCAGCAGCTTATTCACTAGTTCCCTTGGTGAGCAGTTCTTC. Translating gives CASSLFTSSLGEQFF. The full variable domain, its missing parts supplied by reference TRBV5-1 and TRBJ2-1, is KAGVTQTPRYLIKTRGQQVTLSCSPISGHRSVSWYQQTPGQGLQFLFEYFSETQRNKGNFPGRFSGRQFSNSRSEMNVSTLELGDSALYLCASSLFTSSLGEQFFGPGTRLTVL.

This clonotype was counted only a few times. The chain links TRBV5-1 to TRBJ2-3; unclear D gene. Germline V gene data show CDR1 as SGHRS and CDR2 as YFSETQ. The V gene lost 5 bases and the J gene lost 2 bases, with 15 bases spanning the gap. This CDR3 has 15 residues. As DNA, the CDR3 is TGCGCCAGCAGTCTCCCGGACGGCTACACAGATACGCAGTATTTT. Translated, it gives CASSLPDGYTDTQYF.

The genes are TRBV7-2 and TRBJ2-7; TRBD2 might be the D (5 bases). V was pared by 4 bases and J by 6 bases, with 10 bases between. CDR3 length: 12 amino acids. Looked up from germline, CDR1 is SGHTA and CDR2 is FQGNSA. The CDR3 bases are TGTGCCAGCAGCTACATGAGGGCCGAGCAGTACTTC. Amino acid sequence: CASSYMRAEQYF.

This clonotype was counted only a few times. The CDR3 DNA reads as TGTGCCAGCAGTTACGCGACGGTCGAAGGTAATCAGCCCCAGCATTTT. Its protein is CASSYATVEGNQPQHF. This chain uses TRBV6-6 with TRBJ1-5, with D hard to call. The germline gives CDR1 MNHNY, CDR2 SVGAGI (reference sequence). CDR3 size: 16 residues. V was pared by 2 bases and J by 4 bases, with 15 bases between.

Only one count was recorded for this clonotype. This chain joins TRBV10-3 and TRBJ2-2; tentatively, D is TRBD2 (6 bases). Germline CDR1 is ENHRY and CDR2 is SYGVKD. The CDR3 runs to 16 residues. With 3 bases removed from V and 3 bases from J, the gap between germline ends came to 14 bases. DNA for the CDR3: TGTGCCATCAGTGACGGAGGGAGATTCTACACCGGGGAGCTGTTTTTT. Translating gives CAISDGGRFYTGELFF.

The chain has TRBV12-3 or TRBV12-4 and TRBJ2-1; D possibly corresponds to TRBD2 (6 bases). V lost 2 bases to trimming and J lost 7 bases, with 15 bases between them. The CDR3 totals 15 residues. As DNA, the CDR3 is TGTGCCAGCAGTTTAATCGGGGGTGGCTTTAATGAGCAGTTCTTC. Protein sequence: CASSLIGGGFNEQFF.

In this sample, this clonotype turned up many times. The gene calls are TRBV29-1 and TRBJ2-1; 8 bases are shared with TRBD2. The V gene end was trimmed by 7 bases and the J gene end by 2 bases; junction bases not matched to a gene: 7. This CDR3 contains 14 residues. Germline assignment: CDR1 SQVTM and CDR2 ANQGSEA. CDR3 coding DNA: TGCAGCGCTCCGGGACTAGGTCCCTACAATGAGCAGTTCTTC. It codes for CSAPGLGPYNEQFF.

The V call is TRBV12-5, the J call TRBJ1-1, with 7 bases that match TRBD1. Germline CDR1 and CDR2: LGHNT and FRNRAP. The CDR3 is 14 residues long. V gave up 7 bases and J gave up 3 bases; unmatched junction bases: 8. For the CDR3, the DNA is TGTGCTAGTGCCCCAGGGGGGGTGGACACTGAAGCTTTCTTT. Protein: CASAPGGVDTEAFF.